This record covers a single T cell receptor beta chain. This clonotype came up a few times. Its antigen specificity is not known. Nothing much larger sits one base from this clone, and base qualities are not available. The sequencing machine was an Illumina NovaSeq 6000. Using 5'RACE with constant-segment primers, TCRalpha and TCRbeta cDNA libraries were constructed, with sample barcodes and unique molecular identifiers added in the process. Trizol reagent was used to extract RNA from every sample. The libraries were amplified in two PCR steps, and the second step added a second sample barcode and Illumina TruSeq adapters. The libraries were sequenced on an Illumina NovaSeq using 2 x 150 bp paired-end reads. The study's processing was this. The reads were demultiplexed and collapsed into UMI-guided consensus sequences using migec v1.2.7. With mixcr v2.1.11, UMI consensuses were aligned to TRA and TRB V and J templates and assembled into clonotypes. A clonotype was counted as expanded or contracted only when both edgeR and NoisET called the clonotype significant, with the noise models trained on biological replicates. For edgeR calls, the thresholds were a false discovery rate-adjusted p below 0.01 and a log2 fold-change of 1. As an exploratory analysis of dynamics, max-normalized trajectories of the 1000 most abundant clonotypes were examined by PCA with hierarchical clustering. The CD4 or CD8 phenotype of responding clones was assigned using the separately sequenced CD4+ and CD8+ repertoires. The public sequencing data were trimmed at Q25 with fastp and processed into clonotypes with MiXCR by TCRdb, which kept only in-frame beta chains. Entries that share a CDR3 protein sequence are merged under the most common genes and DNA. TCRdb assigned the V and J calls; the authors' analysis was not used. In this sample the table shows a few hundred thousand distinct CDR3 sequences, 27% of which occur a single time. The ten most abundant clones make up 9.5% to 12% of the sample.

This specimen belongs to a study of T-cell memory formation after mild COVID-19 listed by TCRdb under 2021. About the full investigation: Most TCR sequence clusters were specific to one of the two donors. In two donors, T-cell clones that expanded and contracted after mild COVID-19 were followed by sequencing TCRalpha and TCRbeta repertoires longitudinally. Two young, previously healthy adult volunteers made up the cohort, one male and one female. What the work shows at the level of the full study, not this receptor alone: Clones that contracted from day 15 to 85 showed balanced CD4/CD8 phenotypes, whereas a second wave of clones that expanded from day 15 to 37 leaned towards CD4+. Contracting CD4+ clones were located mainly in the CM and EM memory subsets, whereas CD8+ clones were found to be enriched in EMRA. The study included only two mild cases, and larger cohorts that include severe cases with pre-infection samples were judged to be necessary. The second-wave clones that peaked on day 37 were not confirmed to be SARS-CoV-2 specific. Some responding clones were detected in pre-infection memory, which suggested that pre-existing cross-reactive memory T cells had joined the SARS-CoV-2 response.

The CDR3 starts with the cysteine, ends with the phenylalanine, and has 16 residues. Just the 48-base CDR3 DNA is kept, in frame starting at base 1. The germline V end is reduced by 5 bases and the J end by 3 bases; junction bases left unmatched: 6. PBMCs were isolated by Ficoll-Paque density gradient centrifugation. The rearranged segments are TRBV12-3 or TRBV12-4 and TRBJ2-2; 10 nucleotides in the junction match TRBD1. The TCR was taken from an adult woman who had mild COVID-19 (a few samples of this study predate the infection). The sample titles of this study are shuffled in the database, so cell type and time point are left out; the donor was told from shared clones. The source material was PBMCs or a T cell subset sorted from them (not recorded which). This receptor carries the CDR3 CASSPLGTGDTGELFF. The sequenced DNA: TGTGCCAGCAGTCCCTTGGGGACAGGGGACACCGGGGAGCTGTTTTTT.